The clone carrying this T cell receptor beta chain was picked up a small number of times. The antigen remains undetermined. The sample belongs to a study of CD8 T cells in ankylosing spondylitis. General study results and limits: Seemingly characteristic of ankylosing spondylitis blood was a TCR beta motif consisting of about 8 highly homologous variants.

Germline CDR1 MNHEY, CDR2 SMNVEV (reference sequence). Trimming pared 6 bases from V and 3 bases from J, leaving 26 bases between. The length of the CDR3 is 18 residues. Each CDR3 protein is one row after TCRdb ran MiXCR on the 5' RACE reads. The data contain hundreds of thousands of distinct CDR3 sequences, about 25% of them singletons. V usage is TRBV27 and J usage is TRBJ1-2, with D uncertain. This receptor was obtained from a male donor with ankylosing spondylitis. The sequencing sample was made of blood, either unsorted or a sorted T cell fraction (not recorded which). For the CDR3, the DNA is TGTGCCAGCAGCCTTGCCGGCGGCCAGGCACTGGGTTACTATGGCTACACCTTC. As protein: CASSLAGGQALGYYGYTF.